The 15 T cell receptor beta chains reported below all come from one sample, sequenced in a study of T cell responses to AZD1222 COVID-19 vaccine. The assay was immunoSEQ multiplex PCR, and TCRdb's table has in-frame clones only and misses some. This table has around 130,000 clones, roughly 88% appearing once. The specimen was peripheral blood, collected on day 0 of AZD1222 vaccination. The source of these receptors is an adult in good health.

The CDR3 DNA reads TGTGCCAGCAGCCCTCCGGAGATGGGCGGTAATGAAAAACTGTTTTTT. Protein product: CASSPPEMGGNEKLFF. The chain carries TRBV9 and TRBJ1-4; D call uncertain. CDR3 length: 16 residues. CDR1 and CDR2 from the germline V gene are SGDLS and YYNGEE. The germline V and J ends were trimmed by 4 bases and 4 bases, with 17 bases remaining between them.

This chain connects TRBV4-2 to TRBJ2-7, with D possibly called TRBD1 or TRBD2 (5 bases each). The germline V gene encodes CDR1 LGHNA and CDR2 YNFKEQ. This CDR3 is built from 17 residues. V shed 0 bases and J shed 3 bases, with 18 bases lying between them. The CDR3 here is CASSQEEGRALRYEQYF. DNA for the CDR3: TGTGCCAGCAGCCAAGAAGAGGGCAGGGCCCTCCGCTACGAGCAGTACTTC.

This chain joins TRBV5-6 and TRBJ1-3; D is perhaps TRBD1 (5 bases). Trimming stripped 0 bases from V and 2 bases from J, with 15 bases between. Germline V lookup: CDR1 SGHDT, CDR2 YYEEEE. The CDR3 has 17 amino acids. Written as DNA, the CDR3 is TGTGCCAGCAGCTTGGCGCCCGGCGGCAGGGCTGGAAACACCATATATTTT. It is translated as CASSLAPGGRAGNTIYF.

The chain links TRBV19 to TRBJ1-5; D is undetermined. Germline-derived CDR1 and CDR2 are LNHDA and SQIVND (reference sequence). There are 14 residues in the CDR3. Trimming stripped 3 bases from V and 2 bases from J, with 8 bases between. The CDR3 DNA reads TGTGCCAGTAGTATGCGCGCCGGCAATCAGCCCCAGCATTTT. Its protein product is CASSMRAGNQPQHF.

V is TRBV10-1 and J is TRBJ2-7; TRBD2 might be the D (6 bases). CDR3 size: 19 residues. With 7 bases removed from V and 4 bases from J, the gap between germline ends came to 32 bases. Per germline, CDR1 WNHNN and CDR2 SYGVQD (reference sequence). The CDR3 reads CASTVRDSHFLSLRYEQYF. DNA of the CDR3: TGCGCCAGCACTGTGAGGGACTCACACTTCCTCAGTTTACGATACGAGCAGTACTTC.

The chain combines TRBV7-2 with TRBJ1-5, with D tentatively TRBD1 (5 bases). The V gene's germline CDR1 is SGHTA and CDR2 FQGNSA. V lost 2 bases, J lost 7 bases, and 12 bases lay in between. The length of the CDR3 is 14 residues. For the CDR3, the DNA is TGTGCCAGCAGCTTAAGAAGGGGCGGGCAGCCCCAGCATTTT. Its protein product is CASSLRRGGQPQHF.

The chain recombines TRBV11-2 with TRBJ1-1; 9 bases align to TRBD1. With V trimmed by 4 bases and J by 5 bases, 11 bases remained unmatched. The germline V gene encodes CDR1 SGHAT and CDR2 FQNNGV. CDR3 length: 16 residues. This CDR3 is CASSYRTGQGITEAFF. CDR3 DNA: TGTGCCAGCAGCTATCGGACGGGACAGGGAATTACTGAAGCTTTCTTT.

This clone has just one count. The chain recombines TRBV7-2 with TRBJ2-7, with 9 positions matching TRBD2. The junction had 3 bases not matched to a gene; V was cut back by 5 bases and J by 1 base. This CDR3 has 14 amino acids. Germline V CDR1 and CDR2: SGHTA, FQGNSA. CDR3 residues: CASSHTSGSYEQYF. The CDR3 coding sequence is TGTGCCAGCAGCCATACTAGCGGGTCCTACGAGCAGTACTTC.

This clone was seen just once. The CDR3 region is CSASYYGYTF. The DNA for the CDR3 is TGCAGTGCTAGTTACTATGGCTACACCTTC. The chain recombines TRBV20-1 with TRBJ1-2; D uncertain. Trimming removed 3 bases at V and 3 bases at J, with 2 bases between. This CDR3 has 10 amino acids. Per the germline V gene, CDR1 is DFQATT and CDR2 is SNEGSKA (reference sequence).

The chain combines TRBV7-9 with TRBJ2-2, with D maybe TRBD2 (5 bases). Trimming removed 2 bases from V and 5 bases from J, with 9 bases in between. The CDR3 has 14 amino acids. Germline V gene data show CDR1 as SEHNR and CDR2 as FQNEAQ (reference sequence). The CDR3 region is CASSLPGLTGELFF. The CDR3 DNA is TGTGCCAGCAGCTTACCGGGGTTGACCGGGGAGCTGTTTTTT.

The CDR3: CASSRTSGIPGIGELFF. DNA for the CDR3: TGTGCCAGCAGCCGGACTAGCGGGATCCCTGGAATCGGGGAGCTGTTTTTT. V and J are TRBV14 and TRBJ2-2, with TRBD2 matching 12 bases. Germline V gene data show CDR1 as SGHDN and CDR2 as FVKESK. The CDR3 has 17 residues. V lost 4 bases and J lost 7; bases outside the gene matches: 10.

This clone was picked up one time. V is TRBV7-2 and J is TRBJ1-2; D gene unclear. The CDR3 is made up of 12 amino acids. CDR1 and CDR2 from the germline V gene are SGHTA and FQGNSA. The V end lost 1 base, the J end lost 7 bases, and 7 bases lay between the germline ends. The CDR3, as DNA: TGTGCCAGCAGCTTAGGGCCCTTTGGCTACACCTTC. This codes for CASSLGPFGYTF.

The chain is built from TRBV9 and TRBJ2-5; 7 nucleotides align to TRBD1. Trimming took 0 bases from V and 5 from J; bases not matched to a gene: 13. The CDR3 length is 17 residues. Germline CDR1 and CDR2: SGDLS and YYNGEE. The CDR3 coding sequence is TGTGCCAGCAGCGTAGCACGAGGGGGCGAGCTTGGTGAGACCCAGTACTTC. This gives the protein CASSVARGGELGETQYF.

The chain uses TRBV19 and TRBJ2-5; 8 nucleotides line up with TRBD1. V dropped 4 bases and J dropped 5; count of bases not matched to a gene: 6. The CDR3 covers 14 residues. Germline assignment: CDR1 LNHDA and CDR2 SQIVND (reference sequence). CDR3 nucleotide sequence: TGTGCCAGTAGTAGCCCGGGACAGGTGGAGACCCAGTACTTC. Translation: CASSSPGQVETQYF.

The CDR3 here is CASSSSSGGVTEAFF. As DNA, the CDR3 is TGTGCCAGCAGCTCCTCAAGTGGGGGAGTCACTGAAGCTTTCTTT. This chain joins TRBV9 and TRBJ1-1; possible D gene TRBD1, 5 bases. The germline CDR1 and CDR2 sequences are SGDLS and YYNGEE. The V end was cut by 4 bases, the J end by 4 bases, with 17 bases between. This CDR3 is built from 15 residues.